The 9 T cell receptor beta chains listed next were all sequenced from one sample in a study of CXCR3-negative and CXCR3-positive naive CD8 T cells. Study-wide findings and caveats: Naive cells positive for CXCR3 carried more hydrophobic TRB CDR3s than CXCR3-negative ones.

UMI-labeled TRB cDNA libraries were prepared by 5' RACE. After re-calling the 5' RACE reads, TCRdb lists one entry per CDR3 protein, DNA absent. This table lists about 120,000 distinct CDR3 sequences. These receptors' antigens are unknown. The sequenced sample consisted of naive CXCR3+ CD8+ T cells from blood. Documented subset: CD45RO-CCR7+CD27+CD95- naive CD8+ T cells expressing CXCR3 (TNR3+). Every receptor here comes from a human donor in good health. Some clones in this sample may be carry-over from other donors' samples.

The chain is built from TRBV4-1 and TRBJ1-1. The CDR3 loop spans 13 amino acids. Germline CDR1 MGHRA, CDR2 YSYEKL. The CDR3: CASSQRWDAEAFF.

The rearrangement uses TRBV6-5 and TRBJ2-5. The CDR3 length is 15 residues. The germline V gene encodes CDR1 MNHEY and CDR2 SVGAGI. CDR3: CASSYHLQAAETQYF.

The chain carries TRBV28 and TRBJ1-4; TCRdb gives TRBD1 as the D gene, but with no DNA this cannot be confirmed. CDR3 length equals 15 residues. Germline assignment: CDR1 MDHEN and CDR2 SYDVKM. CDR3 region: CASSGRQNLNEKLFF.

J is TRBJ2-2 and V is TRBV29-1. CDR3 size: 13 residues. Germline CDR1 SQVTM, CDR2 ANQGSEA. The CDR3 reads CSVDGQNTGELFF.

This chain links TRBV13 with TRBJ2-1; with no DNA, the TCRdb D assignment of TRBD1 cannot be verified. Germline lookup yields CDR1 PRHDT and CDR2 FYEKMQ (reference sequence). CDR3 length: 15 amino acids. This chain's CDR3 is CASSATSVPNNEQFF.

The chain employs TRBV7-9 and TRBJ1-1; there is no DNA to check the TCRdb D call of TRBD1. This CDR3 has 14 amino acids. Germline CDR1 and CDR2: SEHNR and FQNEAQ (reference sequence). This chain's CDR3 is CASSHSGRGREAFF.

V is TRBV29-1 and J is TRBJ2-7; TCRdb designates TRBD2, a call that cannot be tested without DNA. CDR3 length: 14 residues. The germline CDR1 and CDR2 sequences are SQVTM and ANQGSEA. CDR3 amino acids: CSAIGGLHSYEQYF.

The chain couples TRBV5-6 to TRBJ2-2. The CDR3 runs to 13 residues. CDR1 is SGHDT, CDR2 YYEEEE, per germline. The CDR3 region is CASSFSVLRELFF.

The chain combines TRBV23-1 with TRBJ2-7; TCRdb gives TRBD1 as the D gene, but with no DNA this cannot be confirmed. TRBV23-1 is placed among ORFs of uncertain function. The CDR3 extends over 14 amino acids. CDR3 sequence reads: CASSQHRDNLEQYF.